Listed below are T cell receptor beta chains from one sample, sequenced in a study of human T cells and chemical hapten exposure. TCRdb reanalysed the RACE reads using MiXCR and keeps one entry per CDR3 protein. The top ten clones hold 2% to 3% of a sample with 200,000 to 300,000 distinct CDR3 sequences, about 9% of them seen once. Sample: whole blood, taken in connection with sensitization to the hapten diphenylcyclopropenone (DPC). These receptors were taken from a middle-aged woman with alopecia areata. Some clones in this sample may be carry-over from other donors' samples. Each CDR3 is given with its conserved first and last residue. Fields, in order: D gene, J gene, V gene, clone size, CDR3 protein, CDR3 DNA. D genes are given only for firm matches. Not all rows give a size; the values are once, few, many and, for expanded clones, a class.

D: TRBD2; J: TRBJ2-1; V: TRBV7-8; size: .; CDR3: CASSLEGSGSGGNEQFF; DNA: TGTGCCAGCAGCTTAGAAGGTTCAGGGAGCGGGGGGAATGAGCAGTTCTTC
D: .; J: TRBJ2-7; V: TRBV11-1; size: .; CDR3: CASSSNRVQEQYF; DNA: TGTGCCAGCAGCTCCAACAGGGTACAAGAGCAGTACTTC
D: .; J: TRBJ2-3; V: TRBV29-1; size: .; CDR3: CSAASGSPTDTQYF; DNA: TGCAGCGCTGCCTCAGGGAGTCCCACAGATACGCAGTATTTT
D: .; J: TRBJ2-3; V: TRBV6-5; size: .; CDR3: CASSRMTGDTQYF; DNA: TGTGCCAGCAGTCGAATGACAGGAGATACGCAGTATTTT
D: .; J: TRBJ1-2; V: TRBV7-2; size: .; CDR3: CASHMDSLAYGYTF; DNA: TGTGCCAGCCATATGGACTCCCTGGCTTATGGCTACACCTTC
D: TRBD1; J: TRBJ1-2; V: TRBV13; size: .; CDR3: CASSQTTGFSGYTF; DNA: TGTGCCAGCAGCCAAACGACAGGGTTCTCCGGCTACACCTTC
D: .; J: TRBJ2-2; V: TRBV18; size: .; CDR3: CASSPVASGETNTGELFF; DNA: TGTGCCAGCTCACCAGTTGCCTCAGGGGAGACGAACACCGGGGAGCTGTTTTTT
D: .; J: TRBJ2-2; V: TRBV3-1; size: .; CDR3: CASSYAGTNTGELFF; DNA: TGTGCCAGCAGCTACGCCGGGACCAACACCGGGGAGCTGTTTTTT
D: .; J: TRBJ2-1; V: TRBV24-1; size: few; CDR3: CATSDAGTLNNEQFF; DNA: TGTGCCACCAGTGATGCAGGGACTCTCAACAATGAGCAGTTCTTC
D: .; J: TRBJ2-6; V: TRBV29-1; size: few; CDR3: CSVARTQGSGANVLTF; DNA: TGCAGCGTTGCCCGCACACAGGGCTCTGGGGCCAACGTCCTGACTTTC
D: .; J: TRBJ2-6; V: TRBV5-5; size: once; CDR3: CAGSRTTGQFSGANVLTF; DNA: TGTGCCGGCAGCCGAACGACAGGACAATTCTCTGGGGCCAACGTCCTGACTTTC
D: .; J: TRBJ2-3; V: TRBV5-1; size: .; CDR3: CASSLGARTADTQYF; DNA: TGCGCCAGCAGCTTGGGAGCTAGGACCGCAGATACGCAGTATTTT
D: TRBD1; J: TRBJ1-4; V: TRBV2; size: .; CDR3: CASSDAGQHNEKLFF; DNA: TGTGCCAGCAGTGACGCGGGACAGCACAATGAAAAACTGTTTTTT
D: TRBD2; J: TRBJ2-1; V: TRBV5-1; size: many; CDR3: CASSLQRDGSEQFF; DNA: TGCGCCAGCAGCTTGCAGCGGGATGGTAGTGAGCAGTTCTTC
D: .; J: TRBJ2-3; V: TRBV29-1; size: few; CDR3: CSVAGRVSYNTQYF; DNA: TGCAGCGTTGCAGGTCGGGTCAGCTACAATACGCAGTATTTT
D: .; J: TRBJ2-1; V: TRBV15; size: .; CDR3: CATYREGSEQFF; DNA: TGTGCCACCTACAGAGAAGGGAGTGAGCAGTTCTTC
D: TRBD1; J: TRBJ2-3; V: TRBV18; size: few; CDR3: CASSPRGGQGAGTDTQYF; DNA: TGTGCCAGCTCACCACGAGGGGGACAGGGGGCCGGCACAGATACGCAGTATTTT
D: TRBD1; J: TRBJ1-1; V: TRBV12-3/TRBV12-4; size: few; CDR3: CASSAGQGANTEAFF; DNA: TGTGCCAGCAGTGCTGGACAGGGGGCGAACACTGAAGCTTTCTTT
D: .; J: TRBJ2-7; V: TRBV5-1; size: few; CDR3: CASSLDPPRGRYEQYF; DNA: TGCGCCAGCAGCCTTGACCCCCCCAGGGGTAGATACGAGCAGTACTTC
D: TRBD2; J: TRBJ2-1; V: TRBV6-6; size: .; CDR3: CASSYTSGRDYNEQFF; DNA: TGTGCCAGCAGTTACACTAGCGGGAGGGACTACAATGAGCAGTTCTTC
D: .; J: TRBJ1-2; V: TRBV7-8; size: many; CDR3: CASSYFRGDGYTF; DNA: TGTGCCAGCAGCTACTTCAGGGGCGATGGCTACACCTTC
D: .; J: TRBJ1-2; V: TRBV20-1; size: few; CDR3: CSVPPSTVLHGYTF; DNA: TGCAGTGTCCCACCCTCGACAGTTCTCCATGGCTACACCTTC
D: TRBD2; J: TRBJ2-3; V: TRBV9; size: .; CDR3: CASSAGTSVTDTQYF; DNA: TGTGCCAGCAGCGCGGGGACTAGCGTAACAGATACGCAGTATTTT
D: .; J: TRBJ1-4; V: TRBV12-3/TRBV12-4; size: .; CDR3: CASTIQASGEKLFF; DNA: TGTGCCAGCACGATACAGGCGAGTGGAGAAAAACTGTTTTTT
D: .; J: TRBJ2-1; V: TRBV9; size: few; CDR3: CASSVGRANYNEQFF; DNA: TGTGCCAGCAGCGTAGGGCGGGCTAACTACAATGAGCAGTTCTTC
D: .; J: TRBJ2-2; V: TRBV20-1; size: few; CDR3: CSARPGTNTGELFF; DNA: TGCAGTGCTAGACCGGGAACGAACACCGGGGAGCTGTTTTTT
D: TRBD2; J: TRBJ2-7; V: TRBV28; size: many; CDR3: CASSPSGTYEQYF; DNA: TGTGCCAGCAGTCCTAGCGGGACCTACGAGCAGTACTTC
D: TRBD1; J: TRBJ1-6; V: TRBV6-5; size: .; CDR3: CASAGQGWSPLHF; DNA: TGTGCCAGTGCGGGACAGGGGTGGTCACCCCTCCACTTT